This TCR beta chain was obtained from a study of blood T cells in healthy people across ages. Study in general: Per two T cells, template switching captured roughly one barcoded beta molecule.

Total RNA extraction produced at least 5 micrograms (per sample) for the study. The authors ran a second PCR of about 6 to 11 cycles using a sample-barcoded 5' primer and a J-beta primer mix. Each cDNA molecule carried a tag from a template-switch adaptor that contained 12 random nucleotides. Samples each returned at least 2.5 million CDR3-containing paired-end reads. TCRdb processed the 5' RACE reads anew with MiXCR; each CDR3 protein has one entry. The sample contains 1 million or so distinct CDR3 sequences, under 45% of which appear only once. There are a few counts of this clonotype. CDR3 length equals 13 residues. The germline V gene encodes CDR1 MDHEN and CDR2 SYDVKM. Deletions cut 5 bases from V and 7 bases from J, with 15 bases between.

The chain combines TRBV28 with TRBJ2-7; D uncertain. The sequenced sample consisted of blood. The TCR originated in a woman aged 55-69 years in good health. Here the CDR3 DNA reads TGTGCCAGCAGTCCGCAGGATAAAAGGGAGCAGTACTTC. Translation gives CASSPQDKREQYF.